Below, 4 T cell receptor beta chains from the same sample are listed, as sequenced in a study of T cell changes during pregnancy in multiple sclerosis. Profiled with immunoSEQ multiplex PCR; TCRdb holds only in-frame clones, not every one. Seen here are 45,000 to 55,000 clones, around 93% observed once, and the top ten hold less than 0.2%. The sequenced sample was CD4+ T cells from peripheral blood mononuclear cells, obtained after pregnancy. The receptors originated from a female donor in good health, enrolled as a control in a pregnancy study.

The V gene is TRBV27, the J gene TRBJ2-7; 7 bases align to TRBD2. This CDR3 region has 15 residues. The V segment lost 2 bases and the J segment 0 bases; nucleotides outside the gene matches: 4. Germline loops: CDR1 MNHEY, CDR2 SMNVEV (reference sequence). CDR3 sequence reads: CASSLRRGISYEQYF. The CDR3 bases are TGTGCCAGCAGTTTAAGGCGGGGGATCTCCTACGAGCAGTACTTC.

The table lists this clone with a count of one. This chain joins TRBV6-5 and TRBJ1-5, with D perhaps TRBD1 (5 bases). This CDR3 is built from 15 residues. V shed 2 bases and J shed 2 bases, with 10 bases lying between them. CDR1 and CDR2 from the germline V gene are MNHEY and SVGAGI. The CDR3 region has the DNA TGTGCCAGCAGTTACATGGGGGGTGGCAATCAGCCCCAGCATTTT. Protein product: CASSYMGGGNQPQHF.

This clone was counted a few times. V is TRBV6-5 and J is TRBJ1-5, with D possibly being TRBD1 (5 bases). Trimming removed 6 bases from V and 4 bases from J, with 16 bases in between. This CDR3 region has 15 residues. In germline, CDR1 is MNHEY, CDR2 SVGAGI. The CDR3 loop is CASSLGLGGNQPQHF. The CDR3 nucleotides are TGTGCCAGCAGCCTCGGCCTGGGGGGAAATCAGCCCCAGCATTTT.

This clone has a handful of counts. The chain carries TRBV18 and TRBJ1-6; D possibly corresponds to TRBD1 (6 bases). CDR3 length: 16 residues. With 2 bases removed from V and 5 bases from J, the gap between germline ends came to 13 bases. Germline V gives CDR1 KGHSH, CDR2 LQKENI. The CDR3 is CASSPNGQGNNSPLHF. As DNA, the CDR3 is TGTGCCAGCTCACCAAATGGGCAGGGGAATAATTCACCCCTCCACTTT. Using reference TRBV18 and TRBJ1-6 for the parts outside the CDR3, the full variable domain is NAGVMQNPRHLVRRRGQEARLRCSPMKGHSHVYWYRQLPEEGLKFMVYLQKENIIDESGMPKERFSAEFPKEGPSILRIQQVVRGDSAAYFCASSPNGQGNNSPLHFGNGTRLTVT.